This passage covers 5 T cell receptor beta chains from one sample sequenced in a study of blood T cell repertoires in COVID-19. Data came from immunoSEQ multiplex PCR; TCRdb stores just in-frame clones and leaves some out. There are hundreds of thousands of clones in the sample; roughly 86% occur only once, and 1.6% lies in the top ten. What was sequenced was peripheral blood. The receptors originated from a woman aged 60-75 years who had recovered from COVID-19.

This rearrangement joins TRBV5-1 to TRBJ2-5; 10 nucleotides agree with TRBD2. The CDR3 has 16 residues. Trimming took 4 bases from V and 0 from J; bases not matched to a gene: 6. The germline V gene encodes CDR1 SGHRS and CDR2 YFSETQ. The chain's CDR3 is CASSLSGGINQETQYF. As DNA, the CDR3 is TGCGCCAGCAGCCTTAGCGGGGGGATTAACCAAGAGACCCAGTACTTC.

V gene TRBV10-2 combines with J gene TRBJ1-1; the D gene is possibly TRBD1 (5 bases). The CDR3 extends over 16 amino acids. Germline V CDR1 and CDR2: WSHSY, SAAADI. V lost 5 bases and J 0 bases, leaving 16 bases between the germline ends. This CDR3 reads CASSFTVLDMNTEAFF. Written as DNA, the CDR3 is TGCGCCAGCAGTTTTACAGTTTTGGACATGAACACTGAAGCTTTCTTT.

This sequence joins TRBV6-1 and TRBJ1-2, with D uncertain. The CDR3 is 15 residues long. Trimming left V 2 bases short and J 0 bases short, with 10 bases between. The germline V gene encodes CDR1 MNHNS and CDR2 SASEGT. In DNA form, the CDR3 reads TGTGCCAGCAGTGAACGTGAGGGATCTAACTATGGCTACACCTTC. Encoded protein: CASSEREGSNYGYTF.

The V and J genes are TRBV18 and TRBJ2-2; no definite D call. The CDR3 is made up of 13 amino acids. Germline CDR1 KGHSH, CDR2 LQKENI. Trimming left V 3 bases short and J 2 bases short, with 4 bases between. Here the CDR3 DNA reads TGTGCCAGCTCACCTCAAAACACCGGGGAGCTGTTTTTT. Protein: CASSPQNTGELFF.

The CDR3 sequence: CASSEAGDNSPLHF. The CDR3 coding sequence is TGTGCCAGCAGTGAGGCCGGGGATAATTCACCCCTCCACTTT. J is TRBJ1-6 and V is TRBV2; no clear D gene. Trimming left V 3 bases short and J 5 bases short, with 8 bases between. There are 14 residues in the CDR3. Germline V lookup: CDR1 SNHLY, CDR2 FYNNEI.